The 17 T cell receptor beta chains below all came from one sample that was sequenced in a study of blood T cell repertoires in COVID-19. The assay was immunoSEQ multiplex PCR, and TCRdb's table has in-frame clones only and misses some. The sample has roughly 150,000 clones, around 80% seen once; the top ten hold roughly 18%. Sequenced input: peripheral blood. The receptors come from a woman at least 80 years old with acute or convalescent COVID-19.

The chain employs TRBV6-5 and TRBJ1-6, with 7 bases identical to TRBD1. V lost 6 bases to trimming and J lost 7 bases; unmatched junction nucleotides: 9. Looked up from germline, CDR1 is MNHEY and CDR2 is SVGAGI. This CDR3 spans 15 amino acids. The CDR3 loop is CASSVQGRGNSPLHF. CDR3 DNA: TGTGCCAGCAGCGTACAGGGGCGTGGGAATTCACCCCTCCACTTT.

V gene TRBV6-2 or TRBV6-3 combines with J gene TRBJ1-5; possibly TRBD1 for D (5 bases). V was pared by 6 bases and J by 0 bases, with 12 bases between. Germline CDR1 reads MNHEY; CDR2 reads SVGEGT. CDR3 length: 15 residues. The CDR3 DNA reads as TGTGCCAGCAGCAGACAGTCCTATAGCAATCAGCCCCAGCATTTT. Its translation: CASSRQSYSNQPQHF.

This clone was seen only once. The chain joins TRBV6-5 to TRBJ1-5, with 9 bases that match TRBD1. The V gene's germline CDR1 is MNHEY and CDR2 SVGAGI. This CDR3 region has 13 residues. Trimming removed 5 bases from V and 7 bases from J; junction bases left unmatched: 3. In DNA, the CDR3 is TGTGCCAGCAGTCCGACAGGGGGACAGCCCCAGCATTTT. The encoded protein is CASSPTGGQPQHF.

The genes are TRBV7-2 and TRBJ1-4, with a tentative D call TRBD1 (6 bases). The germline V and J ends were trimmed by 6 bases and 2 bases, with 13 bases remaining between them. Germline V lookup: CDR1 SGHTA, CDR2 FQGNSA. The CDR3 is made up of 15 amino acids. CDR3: CASRRGGETNEKLFF. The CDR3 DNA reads TGTGCCAGCAGGCGGGGGGGCGAGACTAATGAAAAACTGTTTTTT. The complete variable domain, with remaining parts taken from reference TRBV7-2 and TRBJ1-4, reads GAGVSQSPSNKVTEKGKDVELRCDPISGHTALYWYRQSLGQGLEFLIYFQGNSAPDKSGLPSDRFSAERTGGSVSTLTIQRTQQEDSAVYLCASRRGGETNEKLFFGSGTQLSVL.

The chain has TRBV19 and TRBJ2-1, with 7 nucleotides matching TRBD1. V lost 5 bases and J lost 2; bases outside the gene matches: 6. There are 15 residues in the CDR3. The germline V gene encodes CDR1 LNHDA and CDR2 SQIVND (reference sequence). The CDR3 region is CASSFGQDPYNEQFF. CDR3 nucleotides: TGTGCCAGTAGTTTCGGACAGGACCCCTACAATGAGCAGTTCTTC.

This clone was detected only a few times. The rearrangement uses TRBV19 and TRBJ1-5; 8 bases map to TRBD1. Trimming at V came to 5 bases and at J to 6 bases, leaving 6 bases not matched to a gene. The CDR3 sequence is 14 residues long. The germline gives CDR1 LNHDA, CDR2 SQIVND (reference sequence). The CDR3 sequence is CASSGSGGLQPQHF. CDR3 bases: TGTGCCAGTAGTGGATCAGGGGGCCTTCAGCCCCAGCATTTT.

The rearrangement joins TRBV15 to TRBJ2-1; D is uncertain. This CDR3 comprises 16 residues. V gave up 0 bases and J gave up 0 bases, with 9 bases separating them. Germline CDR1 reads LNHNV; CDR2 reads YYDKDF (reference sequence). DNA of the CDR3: TGTGCCACCAGCAGAGATGCGTCCCTCTCCTACAATGAGCAGTTCTTC. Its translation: CATSRDASLSYNEQFF.

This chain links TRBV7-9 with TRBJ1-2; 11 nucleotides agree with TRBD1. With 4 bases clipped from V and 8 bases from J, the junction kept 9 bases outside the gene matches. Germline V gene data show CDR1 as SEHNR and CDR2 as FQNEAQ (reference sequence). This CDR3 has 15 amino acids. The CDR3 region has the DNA TGTGCCAGCAGCTGGACAGGGGGCGGAAGGGGAGGCTACACCTTC. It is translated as CASSWTGGGRGGYTF.

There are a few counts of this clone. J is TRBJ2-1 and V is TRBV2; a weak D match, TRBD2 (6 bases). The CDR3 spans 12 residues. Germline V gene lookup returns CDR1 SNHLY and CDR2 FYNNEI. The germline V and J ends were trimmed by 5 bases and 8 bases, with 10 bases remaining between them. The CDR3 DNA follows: TGTGCCAGCAGTTGGGGGGAGGATGAGCAGTTCTTC. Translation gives CASSWGEDEQFF.

Written as DNA, the CDR3 is TGTGCCACCAGTTTAGCGGGAGGGCCAAGGGATGAGCAGTTCTTC. Its protein is CATSLAGGPRDEQFF. The V call is TRBV24-1, the J call TRBJ2-1; 11 bases line up with TRBD2. V trimming: 6 bases; J trimming: 8 bases; junction bases outside the gene matches: 8. The germline V gene encodes CDR1 KGHDR and CDR2 SFDVKD. The CDR3 has 15 amino acids.

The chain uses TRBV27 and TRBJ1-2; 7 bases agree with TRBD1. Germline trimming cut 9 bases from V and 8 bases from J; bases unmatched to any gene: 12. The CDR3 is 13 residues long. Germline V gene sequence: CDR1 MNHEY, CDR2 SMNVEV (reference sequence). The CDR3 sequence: CASRDSLTMGYTF. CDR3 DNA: TGTGCCAGTAGGGACAGCCTAACTATGGGCTACACCTTC.

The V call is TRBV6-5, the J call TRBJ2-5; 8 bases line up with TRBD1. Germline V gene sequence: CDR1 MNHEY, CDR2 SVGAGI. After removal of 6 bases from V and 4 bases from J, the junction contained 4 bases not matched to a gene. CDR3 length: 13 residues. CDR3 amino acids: CASRRQGSETQYF. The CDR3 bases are TGTGCCAGCAGAAGACAGGGGTCAGAGACCCAGTACTTC.

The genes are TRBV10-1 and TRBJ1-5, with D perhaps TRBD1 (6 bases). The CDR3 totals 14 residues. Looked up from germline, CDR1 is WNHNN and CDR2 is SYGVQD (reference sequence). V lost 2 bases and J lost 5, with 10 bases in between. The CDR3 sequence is CASSERGAYQPQHF. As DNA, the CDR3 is TGCGCCAGCAGTGAGCGGGGGGCCTATCAGCCCCAGCATTTT.

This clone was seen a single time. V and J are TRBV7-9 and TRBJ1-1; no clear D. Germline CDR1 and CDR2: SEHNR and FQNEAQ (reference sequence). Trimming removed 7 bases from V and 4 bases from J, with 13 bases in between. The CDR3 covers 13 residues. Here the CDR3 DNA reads TGTGCCAGCACCCAGACCGGCGGCACTGAAGCTTTCTTT. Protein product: CASTQTGGTEAFF.

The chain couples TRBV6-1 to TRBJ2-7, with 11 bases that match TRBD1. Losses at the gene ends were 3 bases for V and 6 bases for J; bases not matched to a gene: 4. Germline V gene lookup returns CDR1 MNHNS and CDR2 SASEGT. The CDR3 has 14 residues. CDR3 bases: TGTGCCAGCAGTGAGGACAGGGGGCAGGTCGAGCAGTACTTC. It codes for CASSEDRGQVEQYF.

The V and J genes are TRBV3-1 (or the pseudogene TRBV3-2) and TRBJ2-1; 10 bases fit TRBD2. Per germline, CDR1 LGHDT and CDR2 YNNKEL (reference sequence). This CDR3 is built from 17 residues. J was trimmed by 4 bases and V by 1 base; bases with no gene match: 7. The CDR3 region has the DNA TGTGCCAGCAGCCAAGTTGGTAGCGGGAGGAGATACAATGAGCAGTTCTTC. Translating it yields CASSQVGSGRRYNEQFF.

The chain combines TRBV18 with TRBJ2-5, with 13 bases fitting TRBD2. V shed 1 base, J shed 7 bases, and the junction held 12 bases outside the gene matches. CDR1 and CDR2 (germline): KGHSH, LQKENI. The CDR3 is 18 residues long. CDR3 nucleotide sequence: TGTGCCAGCTCACCACGAGGGACTAGCGGGACCCAAGGCGGGACCCAGTACTTC. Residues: CASSPRGTSGTQGGTQYF.